This TCR beta chain was sequenced during a study of T cells in Graves' hyperthyroidism and ophthalmopathy. This clonotype came up once. The CDR3 runs to 13 residues. Germline V gene lookup returns CDR1 MDHEN and CDR2 SYDVKM. Trimming pared 5 bases from V and 4 bases from J, leaving 11 bases between. Regions amplified from RNA transcripts were the TCR beta CDR3 regions. The HTBI set primed first-round TCR CDR3 RT-PCR. MiXCR, run by TCRdb on the multiplex PCR reads, gives a single entry per CDR3 protein. The repertoire holds about 350,000 distinct CDR3 sequences, 15% to 20% seen once, with roughly a sixth in the top ten.

The J gene is TRBJ1-2, the V gene TRBV28, with D hard to call. The source is a middle-aged woman with Graves' ophthalmopathy. The specimen was blood. For the CDR3, the DNA is TGTGCCAGCAGTATCGGGGAGGCCTATGGCTACACCTTC. Its protein is CASSIGEAYGYTF.